This is a list of T cell receptor beta chains from one sample in a study of blood T cell repertoires in COVID-19. Assay used: immunoSEQ multiplex PCR; TCRdb lists only in-frame clones, some missing. The top ten clones hold 2.3% of a sample with around 130,000 clones, approximately 86% of them seen once. Source material: PBMCs or T cells enriched from blood (not recorded which). The receptors here all came from a woman aged 45-60 years who had recovered from COVID-19. CDR3s include the opening cysteine and the closing phenylalanine or tryptophan. Fields, in order: V gene, clone size, D gene, J gene, CDR3 DNA, CDR3 protein. A D gene is named only where the DNA matches it firmly. The size field is filled for only some rows; it gives once, few, many or a size class.

v_call: TRBV4-1
clone_size: -
d_call: -
j_call: TRBJ2-7
cdr3_nt: TGCGCCAGCAGCCCCCGCTCCGGCGGAGCCTACGAGCAGTACTTC
cdr3_aa: CASSPRSGGAYEQYF

v_call: TRBV7-7
clone_size: -
d_call: TRBD2
j_call: TRBJ2-3
cdr3_nt: TGTGCTAGCAGCTTAGGACTAGCGGGGAGCACAGATACGCAGTATTTT
cdr3_aa: CASSLGLAGSTDTQYF

v_call: TRBV30
clone_size: -
d_call: TRBD1
j_call: TRBJ2-5
cdr3_nt: TGTGCCTGGAACGAGGGACAGTTTTTCGAGACCCAGTACTTC
cdr3_aa: CAWNEGQFFETQYF

v_call: TRBV2
clone_size: -
d_call: -
j_call: TRBJ2-1
cdr3_nt: TGTGCCAGCAGTGGAGGGGGAATTGAGCAGTTCTTC
cdr3_aa: CASSGGGIEQFF

v_call: TRBV5-5
clone_size: -
d_call: -
j_call: TRBJ1-4
cdr3_nt: TGTGCCAGCAGCTTCTATACGACTAATGAAAAACTGTTTTTT
cdr3_aa: CASSFYTTNEKLFF

v_call: TRBV4-3
clone_size: -
d_call: TRBD1
j_call: TRBJ1-6
cdr3_nt: TGCGCCAGCAGCCAAGATAGACAGGGCCACACCTATAATTCACCCCTCCACTTT
cdr3_aa: CASSQDRQGHTYNSPLHF

v_call: TRBV13
clone_size: few
d_call: TRBD1
j_call: TRBJ2-1
cdr3_nt: TGTGCCAGCAGCTTACCGACAGGGGCACGACACAATGAGCAGTTCTTC
cdr3_aa: CASSLPTGARHNEQFF

v_call: TRBV12-5
clone_size: -
d_call: TRBD1
j_call: TRBJ1-3
cdr3_nt: TGTGCTAGTGGTTTCCGGACAGGGAGCCAAAACACCATATATTTT
cdr3_aa: CASGFRTGSQNTIYF

v_call: TRBV7-3
clone_size: -
d_call: TRBD2
j_call: TRBJ2-1
cdr3_nt: TGTGCCAGCAGCGCGCGACTAGCGAATGAGCAGTTCTTC
cdr3_aa: CASSARLANEQFF

v_call: TRBV7-3
clone_size: -
d_call: TRBD1
j_call: TRBJ1-1
cdr3_nt: TGTGCCAGCAGCCCCCCCTTCCTGGACAGGGGGCGCTTCCATGCTTTCTTT
cdr3_aa: CASSPPFLDRGRFHAFF

v_call: TRBV11-2
clone_size: -
d_call: -
j_call: TRBJ1-1
cdr3_nt: TGTGCCAGCAGCTTTTTGCGGGGGGGAGGGAACACTGAAGCTTTCTTT
cdr3_aa: CASSFLRGGGNTEAFF

v_call: TRBV11-2
clone_size: few
d_call: -
j_call: TRBJ1-1
cdr3_nt: TGTGCCAGCAGCTCGGCGGCTGGCGACGAAGCTTTCTTT
cdr3_aa: CASSSAAGDEAFF

v_call: TRBV10-3
clone_size: -
d_call: TRBD2
j_call: TRBJ2-3
cdr3_nt: TGTGCCATGAGTCGGACTAGCGGGGCCAGCACAGATACGCAGTATTTT
cdr3_aa: CAMSRTSGASTDTQYF

v_call: TRBV30
clone_size: few
d_call: -
j_call: TRBJ2-5
cdr3_nt: TGTGCCTGGGGGGGGAGGCGAGAGACCCAGTACTTC
cdr3_aa: CAWGGRRETQYF

v_call: TRBV9
clone_size: -
d_call: TRBD1
j_call: TRBJ2-1
cdr3_nt: TGTGCCAGCAGCACGGGACAGGGGGCCCATGAGCAGTTCTTC
cdr3_aa: CASSTGQGAHEQFF

v_call: TRBV5-4
clone_size: once
d_call: TRBD2
j_call: TRBJ2-3
cdr3_nt: TGTGCCAGCAGTATTCCGGGACTAGCGGCAGATACGCAGTATTTT
cdr3_aa: CASSIPGLAADTQYF

v_call: TRBV29-1
clone_size: -
d_call: -
j_call: TRBJ2-6
cdr3_nt: TGCAGCGTTCTTGAGGACTCGTCCTCTGGGGCCAACGTCCTGACTTTC
cdr3_aa: CSVLEDSSSGANVLTF

v_call: TRBV6-5
clone_size: once
d_call: TRBD1
j_call: TRBJ1-1
cdr3_nt: TGTGCCAGCAGGGCCCGGGACAGGGTCCCTGAAGCTTTCTTT
cdr3_aa: CASRARDRVPEAFF

v_call: TRBV5-5
clone_size: -
d_call: -
j_call: TRBJ2-5
cdr3_nt: TGTGCCAGCAGCTTGCTGCCAGGAGGCCAGGAGACCCAGTACTTC
cdr3_aa: CASSLLPGGQETQYF

v_call: TRBV29-1
clone_size: few
d_call: TRBD2
j_call: TRBJ2-2
cdr3_nt: TGCAGCGTTCCCCGGACTAGCGGGGGGGGCACAACCGGGGAGCTGTTTTTT
cdr3_aa: CSVPRTSGGGTTGELFF

v_call: TRBV11-2
clone_size: -
d_call: -
j_call: TRBJ2-5
cdr3_nt: TGTGCCAGCAGCTCTCCGTTAGGGGGTGGCTTAGAGACCCAGTACTTC
cdr3_aa: CASSSPLGGGLETQYF

v_call: TRBV6-1
clone_size: -
d_call: -
j_call: TRBJ1-6
cdr3_nt: TGTGCCAGCAGTGAAGCGTGGGGACAACTCCACTTT
cdr3_aa: CASSEAWGQLHF

v_call: TRBV5-4
clone_size: -
d_call: -
j_call: TRBJ1-1
cdr3_nt: TGTGCCAGCAGCTTTCAGATGAACACTGAAGCTTTCTTT
cdr3_aa: CASSFQMNTEAFF

v_call: TRBV27
clone_size: -
d_call: -
j_call: TRBJ1-5
cdr3_nt: TGTGCCAGCAGTTCAGGGGCCGGGACCTATCAGCCCCAGCATTTT
cdr3_aa: CASSSGAGTYQPQHF

v_call: TRBV5-1
clone_size: -
d_call: -
j_call: TRBJ2-1
cdr3_nt: TGCGCCAGCAGAGGGCAGACTAACTCCTACAATGAGCAGTTCTTC
cdr3_aa: CASRGQTNSYNEQFF

v_call: TRBV5-5
clone_size: -
d_call: -
j_call: TRBJ2-7
cdr3_nt: TGTGCCAGCAGCTTTCAGGACAGCTCCTACGAGCAGTACTTC
cdr3_aa: CASSFQDSSYEQYF

v_call: TRBV7-2
clone_size: -
d_call: -
j_call: TRBJ1-2
cdr3_nt: TGTGCCAGCAGCTTACGGGGAAACTATGGCTACACCTTC
cdr3_aa: CASSLRGNYGYTF

v_call: TRBV6-5
clone_size: -
d_call: -
j_call: TRBJ1-1
cdr3_nt: TGTGCCAGCGGGAAACGGGGAGGAACTGAAGCTTTCTTT
cdr3_aa: CASGKRGGTEAFF

v_call: TRBV5-6
clone_size: -
d_call: -
j_call: TRBJ1-6
cdr3_nt: TGTGCCAGCAGCTTGGTTGGGGGCCTCAGGTCACCCCTCCACTTT
cdr3_aa: CASSLVGGLRSPLHF